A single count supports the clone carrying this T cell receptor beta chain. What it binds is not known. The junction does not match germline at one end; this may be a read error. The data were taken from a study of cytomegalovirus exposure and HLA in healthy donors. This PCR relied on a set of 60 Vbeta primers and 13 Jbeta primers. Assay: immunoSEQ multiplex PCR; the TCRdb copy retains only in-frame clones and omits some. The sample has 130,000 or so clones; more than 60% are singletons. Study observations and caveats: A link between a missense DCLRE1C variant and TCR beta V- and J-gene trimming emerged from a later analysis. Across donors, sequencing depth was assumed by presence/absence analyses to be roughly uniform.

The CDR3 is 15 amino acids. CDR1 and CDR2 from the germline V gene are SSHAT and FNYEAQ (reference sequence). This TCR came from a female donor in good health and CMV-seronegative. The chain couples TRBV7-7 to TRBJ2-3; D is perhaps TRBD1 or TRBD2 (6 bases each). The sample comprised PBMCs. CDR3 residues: CASSLGGTSTDTQYF. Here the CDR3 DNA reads TGTGCTAGCAGCTTAGGGGGGACTAGCACAGATACGCAGTATTTT.